Shown below are 25 T cell receptor beta chains from a single sample sequenced in a study of cytomegalovirus exposure and HLA in healthy donors. PCR used 60 Vbeta primers and 13 Jbeta primers. Some clones are missing from TCRdb's copy, which holds only in-frame ones; the method was immunoSEQ multiplex PCR. The sample yields around 100,000 clones, over 60% seen once. The sequencing sample was made of PBMCs. The receptors come from a woman younger than 30 in good health and CMV-seropositive.

The rearrangement uses TRBV14 and TRBJ2-6; no firm D call. The CDR3 length is 17 residues. Germline V CDR1 and CDR2: SGHDN, FVKESK. Trimming shortened V by 3 bases and J by 0 bases, and 12 bases separated the two germline ends. This CDR3 reads CASSHGLFSSGANVLTF. The CDR3 nucleotides are TGTGCCAGCAGCCATGGGCTCTTTAGCTCTGGGGCCAACGTCCTGACTTTC.

V gene TRBV13 combines with J gene TRBJ2-6, with no clear D. The germline V gene encodes CDR1 PRHDT and CDR2 FYEKMQ (reference sequence). CDR3 length equals 17 residues. With 0 bases removed from V and 1 base from J, the gap between germline ends came to 10 bases. The CDR3 sequence is CASSLGQALSGANVLTF. The DNA for the CDR3 is TGTGCCAGCAGCTTAGGCCAAGCGCTTTCTGGGGCCAACGTCCTGACTTTC.

The chain combines TRBV7-3 with TRBJ2-1; unclear D gene. CDR1 is SGHTA and CDR2 is FQGTGA in the germline V gene. With 5 bases removed from V and 11 bases from J, the gap between germline ends came to 16 bases. The CDR3 covers 13 residues. CDR3 protein: CASSPGGYFKQFF. The CDR3 nucleotides are TGTGCCAGCAGCCCCGGCGGCTACTTCAAGCAGTTCTTC.

The J gene is TRBJ1-4, the V gene TRBV18; no firm D call. There are 13 residues in the CDR3. V was trimmed by 5 bases and J by 7 bases, leaving 11 bases between them. Per germline, CDR1 KGHSH and CDR2 LQKENI. This CDR3 reads CASSERGGEKLFF. In nucleotides, the CDR3 is TGTGCCAGCTCAGAACGCGGTGGTGAAAAACTGTTTTTT.

The CDR3 protein is CASRFPGGPQYF. The CDR3 DNA follows: TGCGCCAGCAGATTTCCGGGAGGTCCGCAGTATTTT. The chain employs TRBV5-1 and TRBJ2-3; 7 bases line up with TRBD2. V was clipped by 5 bases and J by 10 bases; unmatched bases: 7. Germline V gives CDR1 SGHRS, CDR2 YFSETQ. This CDR3 comprises 12 residues. Full variable domain (missing parts from reference TRBV5-1 and TRBJ2-3): KAGVTQTPRYLIKTRGQQVTLSCSPISGHRSVSWYQQTPGQGLQFLFEYFSETQRNKGNFPGRFSGRQFSNSRSEMNVSTLELGDSALYLCASRFPGGPQYFGPGTRLTVL.

This clone was observed a single time. J is TRBJ1-2 and V is TRBV27; 10 nucleotides align to TRBD1. The CDR3 covers 15 residues. Trimming removed 2 bases from V and 3 bases from J; junction bases left unmatched: 3. The germline CDR1 and CDR2 sequences are MNHEY and SMNVEV (reference sequence). This chain's CDR3 is CASSLIGTGDYGYTF. CDR3 sequence (DNA): TGTGCCAGCAGTTTAATCGGGACAGGGGACTATGGCTACACCTTC.

This chain links TRBV7-3 with TRBJ2-3, with 10 bases that match TRBD2. After removal of 1 base from V and 6 bases from J, the junction contained 7 bases not matched to a gene. Germline values: CDR1 SGHTA, CDR2 FQGTGA. This CDR3 is 16 amino acids long. For the CDR3, the DNA is TGTGCCAGCAGCTTAAGACTAGCGGGTGATGGGGATACGCAGTATTTT. Its protein product is CASSLRLAGDGDTQYF. The entire variable domain, with the rest obtained from reference TRBV7-3 and TRBJ2-3, is as follows: GAGVSQTPSNKVTEKGKYVELRCDPISGHTALYWYRQSLGQGPEFLIYFQGTGAADDSGLPNDRFFAVRPEGSVSTLKIQRTERGDSAVYLCASSLRLAGDGDTQYFGPGTRLTVL.

The CDR3 spells CASNGGNGYTF. CDR3 bases: TGTGCCAGCAACGGGGGAAATGGCTACACCTTC. The chain is built from TRBV6-6 and TRBJ1-2, with TRBD1 as a possible D gene (5 bases). Trimming took off 7 bases at V and 6 bases at J, with 9 bases between the two ends. Germline CDR1 is MNHNY and CDR2 is SVGAGI (reference sequence). The CDR3 length is 11 residues.

This chain joins TRBV6-6 and TRBJ2-5, with TRBD2 identical over 8 bases. V lost 5 bases, J lost 1 base, and 3 bases stayed unmatched. This CDR3 is built from 14 residues. Germline lookup yields CDR1 MNHNY and CDR2 SVGAGI (reference sequence). The CDR3 sequence is CASSRGLGQETQYF. CDR3 sequence (DNA): TGTGCCAGCAGTAGGGGACTAGGCCAAGAGACCCAGTACTTC.

V gene TRBV6-1 combines with J gene TRBJ1-3, with TRBD1 as a possible D gene (6 bases). This CDR3 has 15 residues. V gave up 6 bases and J gave up 4 bases, with 16 bases separating them. The V gene's germline CDR1 is MNHNS and CDR2 SASEGT. The CDR3 DNA sequence: TGTGCCAGCAGGAGAGTGACAGGTCCCGGAAACACCATATATTTT. Encoded protein: CASRRVTGPGNTIYF.

The genes are TRBV9 and TRBJ1-2, with 7 positions matching TRBD1. The germline CDR1 and CDR2 sequences are SGDLS and YYNGEE. The CDR3 length is 18 residues. Germline trimming cut 3 bases from V and 1 base from J; bases unmatched to any gene: 15. The CDR3 nucleotides read TGTGCCAGCAGCGCACAGGAGGCCGGGACAGCCTTTAACTATGGCTACACCTTC. Its translation: CASSAQEAGTAFNYGYTF.

The genes are TRBV18 and TRBJ1-2; D not resolved. Germline-derived CDR1 and CDR2 are KGHSH and LQKENI. The CDR3 sequence is 14 residues long. The ends were cut back, 2 bases at V and 4 bases at J, with 11 bases in the middle. This CDR3 reads CASSPWPGSYGYTF. As DNA, the CDR3 is TGTGCCAGCTCACCATGGCCGGGTTCCTATGGCTACACCTTC.

This clone occurred a few times. The rearrangement joins TRBV5-6 to TRBJ2-5, with D unresolved. This CDR3 has 12 amino acids. CDR1 is SGHDT and CDR2 is YYEEEE in the germline V gene. The V end lost 4 bases, the J end lost 4 bases, and 8 bases lay between the germline ends. CDR3 loop: CASSGVGETQYF. The CDR3 DNA sequence: TGTGCCAGCAGCGGAGTAGGAGAGACCCAGTACTTC. Complete variable domain (other parts from reference TRBV5-6 and TRBJ2-5): DAGVTQSPTHLIKTRGQQVTLRCSPKSGHDTVSWYQQALGQGPQFIFQYYEEEERQRGNFPDRFSGHQFPNYSSELNVNALLLGDSALYLCASSGVGETQYFGPGTRLLVL.

The chain recombines TRBV2 with TRBJ1-4; D may be TRBD1 (6 bases). V was cut by 6 bases and J by 8 bases, with 19 bases left in between. The germline CDR1 and CDR2 sequences are SNHLY and FYNNEI. This CDR3 contains 15 residues. The CDR3 sequence: CASRERPGHGEKLFF. The CDR3, as DNA: TGTGCCAGCAGGGAACGTCCGGGACATGGGGAAAAACTGTTTTTT.

This clone was seen only a few times. The chain uses TRBV30 and TRBJ1-2, with D unresolved. V was pared by 2 bases and J by 3 bases, with 16 bases between. The CDR3 runs to 15 residues. CDR1 and CDR2 (germline): GTSNPN, SVGIG (reference sequence). CDR3 sequence reads: CAWSLGLAGDYGYTF. The CDR3 DNA sequence: TGTGCCTGGAGTCTAGGTCTGGCTGGAGACTATGGCTACACCTTC.

The table lists this clone with a few counts. The chain couples TRBV6-1 to TRBJ1-1; D gene unclear. Per germline, CDR1 MNHNS and CDR2 SASEGT. Trimming removed 10 bases from V and 5 bases from J, with 17 bases in between. This CDR3 spans 13 amino acids. The CDR3 coding sequence is TGTGCCATCCCCTCCCCCGGGTTTACTGAAGCTTTCTTT. The encoded protein is CAIPSPGFTEAFF.

V usage is TRBV19 and J usage is TRBJ2-3; 11 bases fit TRBD1. The CDR3 has 18 residues. Germline V gene lookup returns CDR1 LNHDA and CDR2 SQIVND (reference sequence). J lost 0 bases, V lost 2 bases, and 7 bases had no gene match. The CDR3 DNA follows: TGTGCCAGTAGTATATGGGGACAGGGGGGATCTAGCACAGATACGCAGTATTTT. Amino acid sequence: CASSIWGQGGSSTDTQYF.

The rearrangement uses TRBV10-2 and TRBJ1-5; no clear D. The CDR3 has 14 residues. From germline, CDR1 is WSHSY and CDR2 SAAADI. Trimming took off 3 bases at V and 0 bases at J, with 6 bases between the two ends. The CDR3 region is CASSDTVSNQPQHF. The CDR3 DNA sequence: TGCGCCAGCAGTGATACGGTTAGCAATCAGCCCCAGCATTTT.

This clone is a singleton in its sample. The chain joins TRBV19 to TRBJ2-7; 11 bases match TRBD1. J gave up 3 bases and V 3 bases, and 4 bases lay outside the gene matches. The germline V gene encodes CDR1 LNHDA and CDR2 SQIVND (reference sequence). This CDR3 has 15 residues. CDR3 coding DNA: TGTGCCAGTAGTATTCGGGGACAGGGGGACTACGAGCAGTACTTC. Encoded protein: CASSIRGQGDYEQYF.

J is TRBJ1-1 and V is TRBV9, with TRBD1 as a possible D gene (5 bases). The ends were cut back, 5 bases at V and 1 base at J, with 12 bases in the middle. The CDR3 contains 14 residues. Germline V gene sequence: CDR1 SGDLS, CDR2 YYNGEE. The chain's CDR3 is CASSGTRGNTEAFF. In DNA, the CDR3 is TGTGCCAGCAGTGGGACTAGGGGGAACACTGAAGCTTTCTTT.

This clone was observed once. The CDR3 nucleotides read TGTGCCAGCAGCCCTACGACGAGCGGGTACGAGCAGTACTTC. Translation: CASSPTTSGYEQYF. The chain uses TRBV7-3 and TRBJ2-7; the D gene is possibly TRBD2 (6 bases). The V and J ends lost 5 bases and 4 bases respectively, with 15 bases between them. CDR3 length: 14 amino acids. The germline V gene encodes CDR1 SGHTA and CDR2 FQGTGA.

The chain is built from TRBV6-4 and TRBJ2-1, with TRBD2 matching 7 bases. Per germline, CDR1 MRHNA and CDR2 SNTAGT. After removal of 10 bases from V and 8 bases from J, the junction contained 11 bases not matched to a gene. There are 13 residues in the CDR3. CDR3 sequence reads: CATRASGTDEQFF. The CDR3 nucleotides are TGTGCCACCCGTGCGAGCGGGACCGATGAGCAGTTCTTC.

The chain uses TRBV30 and TRBJ2-2, with D possibly matching TRBD1 (5 bases). V was shortened by 4 bases and J by 8 bases, with 14 bases between the two germline ends. The germline V gene has CDR1 GTSNPN and CDR2 SVGIG (reference sequence). The CDR3 consists of 13 residues. CDR3 nucleotides: TGTGCCTGGACTCGACAGCCCGAAGGGGAGCTGTTTTTT. This translates into CAWTRQPEGELFF.

V and J are TRBV6-1 and TRBJ1-2; 7 bases are a match to TRBD1. The CDR3 runs 15 residues. The V gene's germline CDR1 is MNHNS and CDR2 SASEGT. Trimming at V came to 5 bases and at J to 2 bases, leaving 8 bases not matched to a gene. The CDR3 reads CASSTLSTGNYGYTF. The CDR3 coding sequence is TGTGCCAGCAGTACCCTTTCGACAGGGAACTATGGCTACACCTTC.

The chain uses TRBV6-1 and TRBJ2-7, with a tentative D call TRBD2 (6 bases). V was pared by 3 bases and J by 1 base, with 16 bases between. Germline-derived CDR1 and CDR2 are MNHNS and SASEGT. The CDR3 extends over 16 amino acids. This CDR3 reads CASSEYFGTLSYEQYF. The CDR3 coding sequence is TGTGCCAGCAGTGAGTACTTCGGGACTCTTTCCTACGAGCAGTACTTC.